The clone carrying this T cell receptor (beta chain) appeared a single time. The data originate from a study of blood T cell repertoires in COVID-19. It was during active infection that Seattle patients were enrolled and then longitudinally followed. CDR3 size: 15 residues. The V gene's germline CDR1 is LNHNV and CDR2 YYDKDF (reference sequence). V dropped 8 bases and J dropped 0; count of bases not matched to a gene: 4. Per the authors' pipeline: Nucleated cell counts were estimated from reference gene primer amplification. Sequenced by immunoSEQ multiplex PCR; TCRdb stores in-frame clones only, minus some. That table furnishes V, J and clone size, whereas the DNA furnished D and trimming. The table shows tens of thousands of clones, with roughly 87% occurring only once.

Sequencing input: peripheral blood. This TCR was sampled from a man in his forties with COVID-19, enrolled during active disease. V and J are TRBV15 and TRBJ1-6; TRBD1 matches at 7 bases. The CDR3 is CATGGQSSYNSPLHF. The CDR3 DNA follows: TGTGCCACCGGGGGACAGAGCTCCTATAATTCACCCCTCCACTTT. The entire variable domain, with the rest obtained from reference TRBV15 and TRBJ1-6, is as follows: DAMVIQNPRYQVTQFGKPVTLSCSQTLNHNVMYWYQQKSSQAPKLLFHYYDKDFNNEADTPDNFQSRRPNTSFCFLDIRSPGLGDTAMYLCATGGQSSYNSPLHFGNGTRLTVT.